This TCR beta chain is from a study of blood T cell repertoires in COVID-19. Turning to the study itself: Collection of acute and convalescent COVID-19 samples took place in the United States, Italy and Spain. PBMCs, B-cell-depleted T cells, or T cells provided the cDNA or gDNA that made up the material.

In the study's own analysis: Reference gene primer amplification in the assay estimated nucleated cell counts. Repertoires were generated with immunoSEQ multiplex PCR, while TCRdb's copy carries only in-frame clones and drops some. That table is the source of V, J and clone size, and D and trimming were worked out from the DNA. The repertoire holds some 330,000 clones, with around 83% as singletons. CDR3 length: 17 amino acids. V was shortened by 1 base and J by 6 bases, with 19 bases between the two germline ends. CDR1 is SGHTA and CDR2 is FQGNSA in the germline V gene. All enrollees were about 18 to 95 years old and from about two dozen US areas.

The V and J genes are TRBV7-2 and TRBJ1-5, with D perhaps matching TRBD1 (5 bases). The sample taken for sequencing was PBMCs or T cells enriched from blood (not recorded which). The receptor was derived from a woman aged 45-60 years who had recovered from COVID-19. CDR3 loop: CASSLGRGFVGVQPQHF. The CDR3 DNA follows: TGTGCCAGCAGCTTAGGTAGGGGTTTTGTAGGGGTTCAGCCCCAGCATTTT.